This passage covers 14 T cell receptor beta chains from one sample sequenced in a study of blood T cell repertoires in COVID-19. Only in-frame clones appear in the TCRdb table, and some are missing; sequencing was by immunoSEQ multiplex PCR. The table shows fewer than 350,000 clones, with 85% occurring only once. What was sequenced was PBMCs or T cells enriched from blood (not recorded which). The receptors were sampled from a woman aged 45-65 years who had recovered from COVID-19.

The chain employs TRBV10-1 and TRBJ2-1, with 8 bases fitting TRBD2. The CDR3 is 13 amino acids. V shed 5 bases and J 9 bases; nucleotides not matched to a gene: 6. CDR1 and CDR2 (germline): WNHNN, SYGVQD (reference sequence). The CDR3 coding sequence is TGCGCCAGCAGTAGCGGGAGTCGACCTGAGCAGTTCTTC. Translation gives CASSSGSRPEQFF.

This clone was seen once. The CDR3 sequence: CASSYSMGRADTQYF. CDR3 DNA sequence: TGTGCCAGCAGTTACTCGATGGGGAGGGCAGATACGCAGTATTTT. The chain recombines TRBV6-5 with TRBJ2-3, with 7 bases aligning to TRBD2. The V and J ends lost 0 bases and 4 bases, in that order; junction bases with no gene match: 4. CDR1 and CDR2 (germline): MNHEY, SVGAGI. The CDR3 runs 15 residues.

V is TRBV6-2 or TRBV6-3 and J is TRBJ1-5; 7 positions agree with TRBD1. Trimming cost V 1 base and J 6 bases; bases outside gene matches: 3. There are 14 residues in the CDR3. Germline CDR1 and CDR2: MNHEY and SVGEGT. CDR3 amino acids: CASSYLNRGQPQHF. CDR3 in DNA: TGTGCCAGCAGTTACTTAAACAGGGGTCAGCCCCAGCATTTT.

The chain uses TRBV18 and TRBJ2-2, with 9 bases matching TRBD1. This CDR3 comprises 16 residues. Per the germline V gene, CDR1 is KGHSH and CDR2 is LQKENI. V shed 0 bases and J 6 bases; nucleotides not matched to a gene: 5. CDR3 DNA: TGTGCCAGCTCACCACCGGGACAGGGTGTGGCCGGGGAGCTGTTTTTT. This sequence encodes CASSPPGQGVAGELFF.

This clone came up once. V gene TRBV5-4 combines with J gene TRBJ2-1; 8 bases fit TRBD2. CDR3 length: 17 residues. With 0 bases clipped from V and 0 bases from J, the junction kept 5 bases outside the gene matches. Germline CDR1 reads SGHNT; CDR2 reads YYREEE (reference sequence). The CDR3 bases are TGTGCCAGCAGCTTGGGGACTAGCAGGAGCTCCTACAATGAGCAGTTCTTC. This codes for CASSLGTSRSSYNEQFF.

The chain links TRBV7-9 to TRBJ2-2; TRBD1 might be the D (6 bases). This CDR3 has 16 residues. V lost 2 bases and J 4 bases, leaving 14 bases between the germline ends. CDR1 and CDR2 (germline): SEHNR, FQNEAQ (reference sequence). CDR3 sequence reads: CASSLIPQGPTGELFF. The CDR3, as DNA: TGTGCCAGCAGCTTAATTCCCCAGGGGCCCACCGGGGAGCTGTTTTTT. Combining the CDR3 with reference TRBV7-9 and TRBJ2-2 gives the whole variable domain DTGVSQNPRHKITKRGQNVTFRCDPISEHNRLYWYRQTLGQGPEFLTYFQNEAQLEKSRLLSDRFSAERPKGSFSTLEIQRTEQGDSAMYLCASSLIPQGPTGELFFGEGSRLTVL.

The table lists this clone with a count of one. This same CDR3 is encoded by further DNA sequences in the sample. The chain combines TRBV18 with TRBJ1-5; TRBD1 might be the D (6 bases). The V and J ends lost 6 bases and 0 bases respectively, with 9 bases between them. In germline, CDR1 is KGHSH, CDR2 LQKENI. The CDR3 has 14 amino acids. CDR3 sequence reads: CASSQGYSNQPQHF. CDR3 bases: TGTGCCAGCTCCCAGGGGTATAGCAATCAGCCCCAGCATTTT.

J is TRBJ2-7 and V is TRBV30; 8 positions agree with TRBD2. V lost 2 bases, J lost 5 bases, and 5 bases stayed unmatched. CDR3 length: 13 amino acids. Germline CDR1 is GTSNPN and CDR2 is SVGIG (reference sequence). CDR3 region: CAWSSAGVDEQYF. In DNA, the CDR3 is TGTGCCTGGAGTTCAGCGGGAGTAGACGAGCAGTACTTC.

CDR3 protein: CASSPQPRNSPLHF. The CDR3 region has the DNA TGTGCCAGCTCACCACAGCCTCGTAATTCACCCCTCCACTTT. The chain joins TRBV18 to TRBJ1-6, with unresolved D. V lost 1 base and J lost 6, with 7 bases in between. The CDR3 is 14 amino acids. Germline-derived CDR1 and CDR2 are KGHSH and LQKENI.

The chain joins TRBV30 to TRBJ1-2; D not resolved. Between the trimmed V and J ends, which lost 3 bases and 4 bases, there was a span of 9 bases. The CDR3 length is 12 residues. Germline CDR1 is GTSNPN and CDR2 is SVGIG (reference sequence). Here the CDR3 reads CAWSQDFYGYTF. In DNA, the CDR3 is TGTGCCTGGAGCCAGGATTTCTATGGCTACACCTTC.

CDR3 in amino acids: CASSYGGPGGRQPQHF. The CDR3, as DNA: TGTGCCAGCAGTTACGGCGGCCCAGGGGGCAGACAGCCCCAGCATTTT. This rearrangement joins TRBV6-5 to TRBJ1-5; 8 positions match TRBD1. The CDR3 runs 16 residues. Per germline, CDR1 MNHEY and CDR2 SVGAGI. The V and J ends lost 2 bases and 7 bases, in that order; junction bases with no gene match: 10.

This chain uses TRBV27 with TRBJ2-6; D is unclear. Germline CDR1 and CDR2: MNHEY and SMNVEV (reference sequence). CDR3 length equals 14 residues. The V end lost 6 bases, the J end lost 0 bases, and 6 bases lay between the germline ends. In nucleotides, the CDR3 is TGTGCCAGCAGCTCTTACTCTGGGGCCAACGTCCTGACTTTC. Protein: CASSSYSGANVLTF.

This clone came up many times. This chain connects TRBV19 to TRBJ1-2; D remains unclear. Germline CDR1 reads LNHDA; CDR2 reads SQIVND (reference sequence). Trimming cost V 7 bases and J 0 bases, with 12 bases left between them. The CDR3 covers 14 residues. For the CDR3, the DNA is TGTGCCAGTACCCCTTCCCGGGCTAACTATGGCTACACCTTC. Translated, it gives CASTPSRANYGYTF.

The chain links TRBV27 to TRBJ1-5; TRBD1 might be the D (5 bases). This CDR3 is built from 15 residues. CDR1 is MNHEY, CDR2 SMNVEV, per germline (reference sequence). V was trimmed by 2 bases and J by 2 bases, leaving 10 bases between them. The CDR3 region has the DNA TGTGCCAGCAGTTTAGGGGGGGAAGGCAATCAGCCCCAGCATTTT. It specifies CASSLGGEGNQPQHF.